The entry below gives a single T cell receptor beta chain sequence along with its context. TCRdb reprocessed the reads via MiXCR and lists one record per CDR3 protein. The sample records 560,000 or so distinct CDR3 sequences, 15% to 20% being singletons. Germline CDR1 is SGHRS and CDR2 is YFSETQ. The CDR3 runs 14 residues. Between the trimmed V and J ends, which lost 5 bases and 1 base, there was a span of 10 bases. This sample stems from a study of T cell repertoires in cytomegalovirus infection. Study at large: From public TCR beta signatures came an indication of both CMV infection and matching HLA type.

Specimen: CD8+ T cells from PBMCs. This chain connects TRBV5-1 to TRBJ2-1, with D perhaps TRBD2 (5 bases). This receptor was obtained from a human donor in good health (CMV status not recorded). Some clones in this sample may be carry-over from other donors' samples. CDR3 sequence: CASRERSSYNEQFF. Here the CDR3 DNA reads TGCGCCAGCAGGGAGCGGTCATCCTACAATGAGCAGTTCTTC.